The sequence of this T cell receptor beta chain was determined in a study of OX40 agonist ivuxolimab in advanced cancers. About the full investigation: Ivuxolimab was a fully human IgG2 agonistic monoclonal antibody targeting the costimulatory receptor OX40 (CD134). Intravenous ivuxolimab was administered to patients every 2 weeks at six dose levels: 0.01, 0.1, 0.3, 1.5, 3 and 10 mg/kg. Among the 52 dose-escalation patients, around 19 had hepatocellular carcinoma, around 15 melanoma, 9 renal cell carcinoma and 9 head and neck cancer. The dose-escalation cohort was almost 85% male with a mean age of about 60 years, ranging from roughly 20 to 80. Prior anti-PD-1, anti-PD-L1 or anti-CTLA-4 therapy was permitted, and checkpoint inhibitors had been received by roughly 40% of dose-escalation patients. Three dose-escalation patients achieved partial responses, one with hepatocellular carcinoma and two with cutaneous melanoma. The purpose of peripheral TCRbeta sequencing was to test whether ivuxolimab changed TCR sequence diversity and led to clonal T-cell expansion. The paper reports the monotherapy dose-escalation portion (N of about 54 patients) of the phase I ivuxolimab trial. Beyond this particular receptor, the publication reports: Low levels of normalized T-cell clonal expansion were also seen in some patients who did not respond. Which antigens the clonally expanded peripheral T cells were specific for was not determined. In the 0.1-3.0 mg/kg groups, partial responders had among the lowest normalized peripheral clonal expansion, particularly in CD8+ T cells. At doses of 0.1 to 3.0 mg/kg, clonal expansion of both CD4+ and CD8+ T cells in blood was seen between baseline and week 6. On average, CD8+ T cells showed more expanded clones than CD4+ T cells after ivuxolimab.

The trial excluded patients who had a history of autoimmune disease or who were on systemic immunosuppression. Peripheral blood for TCR sequencing was drawn from every dose cohort at baseline, at cycle 4 day 1 and at cycle 7 day 1. The samples were drawn from a first-in-human, open-label, multicenter phase I dose-escalation trial of ivuxolimab. The trial enrolled adults with locally advanced or metastatic head and neck squamous cell, hepatocellular, melanoma or renal cell carcinoma. Before TCR sequencing, CD4+ T cells and CD8+ T cells were sorted from peripheral blood as separate populations. To sequence the TCRbeta CDR3 region, genomic DNA was isolated from the sorted cells. The immunoSEQ Assay was used for sequencing of TCRbeta CDR3 regions. Sourced from immuneACCESS, this table was stored by TCRdb with only in-frame sequences that have V and J called. A share of the clones is absent; for the studies checked, an unresolved V gene accounts for under half, and the remainder has no known explanation. The sample includes just under 80,000 clones, with around 89% observed a single time. Together, the top ten hold 0.3% to 0.45% of the sample.

As encoded in the germline V gene, CDR1 is SGHDT while CDR2 is YYEEEE. V drops 4 bases and J drops 7 bases, leaving 11 bases in between. There are 13 amino acids in the CDR3, from cysteine to phenylalanine inclusive. Left in the record is the CDR3 DNA by itself, 39 bases read in frame from the first base. With regard to this clone: The antigen this receptor binds is unknown. Per-base quality was not reported, and no clone a single base away is much larger than it.

The sequence joins TRBV5-6 to TRBJ2-2, with no confident D gene call. The receptor was derived from an adult with an advanced solid tumor such as melanoma, head and neck, liver or kidney cancer. Sequencing used CD4+ or CD8+ T cells sorted from blood, obtained in a trial of the OX40 agonist ivuxolimab. Here the CDR3 is given as CASSDPWGGELFF. The DNA sequence is TGTGCCAGCAGCGACCCCTGGGGCGGGGAGCTGTTTTTT.